This T cell receptor beta chain was captured by sequencing in a study of blood T cell repertoires in COVID-19. Study-wide background: Acute and convalescent COVID-19 specimens originated in the United States, Italy and Spain. From T cells, B-cell-depleted T cells, or PBMCs came the material, which was cDNA or gDNA.

Per the original data handling: Nucleated cell number was recorded as an estimate derived from reference gene primer amplification. The table came from immunoSEQ multiplex PCR; TCRdb's copy has only in-frame clones and leaves some out. The V and J calls and clone size are taken from that table; D and trimming were inferred from the DNA. The data contain some 79,000 clones, around 89% of them seen just once; the ten biggest clones take up 11% to 15%. V shed 4 bases and J 7 bases; nucleotides not matched to a gene: 17. Germline V gene lookup returns CDR1 SGHNT and CDR2 YYREEE (reference sequence). The CDR3 sequence is 17 residues long.

The genes are TRBV5-4 and TRBJ2-1; TRBD2 matches at 7 bases. The source of this sequence is a man in his 70s with active or convalescent COVID-19. Sequenced input: peripheral blood. In DNA form, the CDR3 reads TGTGCCAGCAGCCTACCGGCCGGGGGAGGGGTCGGGAATGAGCAGTTCTTC. It translates to CASSLPAGGGVGNEQFF.